This T cell receptor (beta chain) is from a study of blood T cells in healthy people across ages. Overall study: The capture of about one barcoded beta molecule per two T cells was achieved by template switching.

With V trimmed by 0 bases and J by 6 bases, 5 bases remained unmatched. The length of the CDR3 is 16 residues. Germline CDR1 SGDLS, CDR2 YYNGEE. General observations from the study: Per-million-T-cell TCR beta diversity fell roughly linearly with age. The lack of PBMC sorting stopped any conclusive naive versus antigen-experienced comparison.

Combining a sample-barcoded 5' primer with a J-beta primer mix, a second PCR ran for 7 to 11 cycles. Through a template-switch adaptor with 12 random nucleotides, each cDNA molecule received a tag. TCRdb reprocessed the 5' RACE reads via MiXCR and lists one record per CDR3 protein. The sample includes some 790,000 distinct CDR3 sequences, around 26% of them seen just once. This clonotype came up many times. Its matching antigen is unknown. This chain connects TRBV9 to TRBJ2-4, with 11 bases lining up with TRBD2. The sample was blood. This clonotype originated in a woman of 80 years or more in good health. CDR3 coding DNA: TGTGCCAGCAGCGTAGGTAGCGGGGGGGCCCCAAACATTCAGTACTTC. It yields the protein CASSVGSGGAPNIQYF.